Sequencing of this T cell receptor (beta chain) was carried out in a study of blood T cell repertoires in COVID-19. Overall study: COVID-19 samples collected from the United States, Italy and Spain covered acute and convalescent phases.

TCRdb's copy holds only in-frame clones and misses some; the assay was immunoSEQ multiplex PCR. The sample includes about 160,000 clones, approximately 92% of them seen just once. Enrollment of patients from Seattle took place during active infection, with longitudinal follow-up. The CDR3 runs to 13 residues. Losses at the gene ends were 6 bases for V and 7 bases for J; bases not matched to a gene: 5. This clonotype was sampled from a man aged 30 to 39 with COVID-19, enrolled during active disease. Specimen: peripheral blood. J is TRBJ1-5 and V is TRBV12-3 or TRBV12-4; TRBD1 agrees at 8 bases. CDR3 loop: CASSPDRAQPQHF. For the CDR3, the DNA is TGTGCCAGCAGCCCGGACAGGGCCCAGCCCCAGCATTTT.